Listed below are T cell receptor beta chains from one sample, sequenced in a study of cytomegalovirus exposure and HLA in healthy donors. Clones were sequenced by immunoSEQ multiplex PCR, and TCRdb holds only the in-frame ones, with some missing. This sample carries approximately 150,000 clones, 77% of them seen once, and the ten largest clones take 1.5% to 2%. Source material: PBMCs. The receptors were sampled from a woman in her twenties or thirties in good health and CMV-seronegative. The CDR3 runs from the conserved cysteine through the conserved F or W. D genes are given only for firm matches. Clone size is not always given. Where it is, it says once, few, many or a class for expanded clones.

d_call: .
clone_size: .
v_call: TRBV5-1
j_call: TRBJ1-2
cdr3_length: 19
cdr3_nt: TGCGCCAGCAGCTTAAACCAGGCTACGTTTGGCCTCGCGCGCTATGGCTACACCTTC
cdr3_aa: CASSLNQATFGLARYGYTF

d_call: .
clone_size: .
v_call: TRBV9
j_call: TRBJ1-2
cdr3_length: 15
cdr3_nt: TGTGCCAGCAGCGTACAGGGAACAACTAACTATGGCTACACCTTC
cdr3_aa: CASSVQGTTNYGYTF

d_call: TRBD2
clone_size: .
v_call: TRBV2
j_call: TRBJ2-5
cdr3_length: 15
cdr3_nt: TGTGCCAGCAGTGACCAGCGGGAGGGCCAAGAGACCCAGTACTTC
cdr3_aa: CASSDQREGQETQYF

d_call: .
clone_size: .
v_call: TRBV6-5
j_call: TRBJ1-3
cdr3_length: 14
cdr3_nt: TGTGCCAGCAGCACGCGGAATCAGGGAAACACCATATATTTT
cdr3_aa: CASSTRNQGNTIYF

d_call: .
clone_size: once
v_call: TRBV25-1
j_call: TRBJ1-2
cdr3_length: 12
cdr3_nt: TGTGCCAGCAGCCACAGGGCACGGGGCTACACCTTC
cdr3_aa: CASSHRARGYTF

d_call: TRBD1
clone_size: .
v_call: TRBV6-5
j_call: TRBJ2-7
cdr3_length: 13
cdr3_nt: TGTGCCAGCAGGGAGACAGGGCTCCACGAGCAGTACTTC
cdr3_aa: CASRETGLHEQYF

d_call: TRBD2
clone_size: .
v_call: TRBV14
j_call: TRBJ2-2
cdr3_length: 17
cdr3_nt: TGTGCCAGCAGCCGGTTCCGGACTAGCGCGAACACCGGGGAGCTGTTTTTT
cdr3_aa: CASSRFRTSANTGELFF

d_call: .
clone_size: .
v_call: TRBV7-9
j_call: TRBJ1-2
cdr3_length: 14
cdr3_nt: TGTGCCAGCAGCTCGGGGGGGTGGACCTATGGCTACACCTTC
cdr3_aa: CASSSGGWTYGYTF

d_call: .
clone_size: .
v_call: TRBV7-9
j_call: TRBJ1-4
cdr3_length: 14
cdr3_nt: TGTGCCAGCAGCTTAGCGGCCGGCGGCGAAAAACTGTTTTTT
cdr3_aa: CASSLAAGGEKLFF

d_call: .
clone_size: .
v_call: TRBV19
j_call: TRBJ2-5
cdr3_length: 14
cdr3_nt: TGTGCCAGTAGTATAGGGACAGCGGTCGAGACCCAGTACTTC
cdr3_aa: CASSIGTAVETQYF

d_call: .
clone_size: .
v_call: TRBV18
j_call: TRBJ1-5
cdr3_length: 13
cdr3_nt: TGTGCCAGCTCACCGGGGAGGGGTCAGCCCCAGCATTTT
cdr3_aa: CASSPGRGQPQHF

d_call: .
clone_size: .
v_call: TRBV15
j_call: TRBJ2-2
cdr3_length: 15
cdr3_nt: TGTGCCACCAGCAGAGATCTACAGTACACCGGGGAGCTGTTTTTT
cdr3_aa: CATSRDLQYTGELFF